Listed below are T cell receptor beta chains from one sample, sequenced in a study of Tregs in tolerant kidney transplant recipients. Here immunoSEQ multiplex PCR was the method, and the copy in TCRdb shows in-frame clones only, minus some. The table lists about 81,000 clones, 91% of them singletons. The sample in question was CD4+ T cells from blood (PBMCs), obtained 24 months after the transplant. The receptor set was obtained from a human patient who received a combined kidney and bone marrow transplant. The graft donor may have contributed some T cells. The CDR3 runs from the conserved cysteine through the conserved F or W. A D gene is named only where the DNA matches it firmly. Only some rows state a clone size, as once, few, many or a class for expanded clones.

D: TRBD2
V: TRBV19
size: .
J: TRBJ2-4
CDR3: CASSIRTSGALVAKNIQYF
DNA: TGTGCCAGTAGTATCAGGACTAGCGGGGCCCTAGTAGCCAAAAACATTCAGTACTTC

D: .
V: TRBV7-2
size: .
J: TRBJ2-3
CDR3: CASSRGLSFPTDTQYF
DNA: TGTGCCAGCAGTAGGGGATTATCGTTCCCCACAGATACGCAGTATTTT

D: TRBD1
V: TRBV28
size: .
J: TRBJ1-1
CDR3: CASRRDRGSKAFF
DNA: TGTGCCAGCAGGAGGGACAGGGGGTCTAAAGCTTTCTTT

D: TRBD2
V: TRBV9
size: .
J: TRBJ2-7
CDR3: CASSEGLAGASYEQYF
DNA: TGTGCCAGCAGCGAGGGACTAGCGGGGGCCTCCTACGAGCAGTACTTC

D: .
V: TRBV11-3
size: .
J: TRBJ2-1
CDR3: CASSPLSNEQFF
DNA: TGTGCCAGCAGCCCCCTATCCAATGAGCAGTTCTTC

D: .
V: TRBV5-8
size: .
J: TRBJ2-2
CDR3: CASRGENWNTGELFF
DNA: TGTGCCAGCAGGGGAGAGAACTGGAACACCGGGGAGCTGTTTTTT

D: TRBD1
V: TRBV2
size: .
J: TRBJ2-7
CDR3: CASSRDRGSYEQYF
DNA: TGTGCCAGCAGTCGGGACAGGGGCTCCTACGAGCAGTACTTC

D: TRBD1
V: TRBV19
size: .
J: TRBJ2-3
CDR3: CASTRFTGGDTDTQYF
DNA: TGTGCCAGTACCAGATTCACAGGGGGAGACACAGATACGCAGTATTTT

D: .
V: TRBV4-1
size: .
J: TRBJ2-7
CDR3: CASTLRPGSYEQYF
DNA: TGCGCCAGCACCCTTCGACCAGGGTCCTACGAGCAGTACTTC

D: .
V: TRBV6-6
size: .
J: TRBJ1-2
CDR3: CAAVPFLGANYGYTF
DNA: TGTGCCGCAGTGCCGTTTTTGGGAGCTAACTATGGCTACACCTTC

D: TRBD2
V: TRBV4-2
size: .
J: TRBJ2-5
CDR3: CASSQDKASGEGEETQYF
DNA: TGTGCCAGCAGCCAAGATAAGGCCAGCGGGGAAGGTGAAGAGACCCAGTACTTC

D: .
V: TRBV6-1
size: .
J: TRBJ1-4
CDR3: CASMKQGKSEKLFF
DNA: TGTGCCAGCATGAAACAGGGCAAGTCTGAAAAACTGTTTTTT

D: TRBD2
V: TRBV2
size: .
J: TRBJ2-3
CDR3: CASSALLAGGTDTQYF
DNA: TGTGCCAGCAGTGCCCTCCTAGCGGGGGGAACAGATACGCAGTATTTT

D: .
V: TRBV5-1
size: .
J: TRBJ2-3
CDR3: CASSLDAVTDTQYF
DNA: TGCGCCAGCAGCTTGGATGCAGTCACAGATACGCAGTATTTT

D: .
V: TRBV7-9
size: .
J: TRBJ2-3
CDR3: CASSLVVGREVTDTQYF
DNA: TGTGCCAGCAGCTTAGTAGTTGGCAGGGAGGTCACAGATACGCAGTATTTT

D: .
V: TRBV6-1
size: .
J: TRBJ1-3
CDR3: CASSESSGNTIYF
DNA: TGTGCCAGCAGTGAGAGCTCTGGAAACACCATATATTTT

D: .
V: TRBV28
size: .
J: TRBJ2-7
CDR3: CASSLSAGVTYEQYF
DNA: TGTGCCAGCAGTTTATCAGCAGGGGTAACCTACGAGCAGTACTTC

D: .
V: TRBV4-2
size: .
J: TRBJ2-1
CDR3: CASSQEGQRAYNEQFF
DNA: TGTGCCAGCAGCCAAGAAGGGCAGAGGGCTTACAATGAGCAGTTCTTC

D: TRBD1
V: TRBV5-6
size: once
J: TRBJ1-5
CDR3: CASSRTGVSNQPQHF
DNA: TGTGCCAGCAGCCGTACAGGGGTAAGCAATCAGCCCCAGCATTTT

D: TRBD2
V: TRBV30
size: .
J: TRBJ2-7
CDR3: CAWRRRTRPGEQYF
DNA: TGTGCCTGGAGAAGACGGACTAGACCGGGTGAGCAGTACTTC

D: TRBD1
V: TRBV7-3
size: .
J: TRBJ1-5
CDR3: CASSRTGRGNQPQHF
DNA: TGTGCCAGCAGCCGGACAGGGCGAGGCAATCAGCCCCAGCATTTT

D: .
V: TRBV5-1
size: .
J: TRBJ2-4
CDR3: CASSLRFWERGKNIQYF
DNA: TGCGCCAGCAGCCTTCGGTTTTGGGAGAGAGGCAAAAACATTCAGTACTTC

D: .
V: TRBV5-1
size: once
J: TRBJ2-3
CDR3: CASSLDSSRTDTQYF
DNA: TGCGCCAGCAGCTTGGACAGCTCACGCACAGATACGCAGTATTTT

D: TRBD1
V: TRBV2
size: once
J: TRBJ1-4
CDR3: CASSPGTGLSEKLFF
DNA: TGTGCCAGCAGTCCCGGGACAGGGCTCTCCGAAAAACTGTTTTTT